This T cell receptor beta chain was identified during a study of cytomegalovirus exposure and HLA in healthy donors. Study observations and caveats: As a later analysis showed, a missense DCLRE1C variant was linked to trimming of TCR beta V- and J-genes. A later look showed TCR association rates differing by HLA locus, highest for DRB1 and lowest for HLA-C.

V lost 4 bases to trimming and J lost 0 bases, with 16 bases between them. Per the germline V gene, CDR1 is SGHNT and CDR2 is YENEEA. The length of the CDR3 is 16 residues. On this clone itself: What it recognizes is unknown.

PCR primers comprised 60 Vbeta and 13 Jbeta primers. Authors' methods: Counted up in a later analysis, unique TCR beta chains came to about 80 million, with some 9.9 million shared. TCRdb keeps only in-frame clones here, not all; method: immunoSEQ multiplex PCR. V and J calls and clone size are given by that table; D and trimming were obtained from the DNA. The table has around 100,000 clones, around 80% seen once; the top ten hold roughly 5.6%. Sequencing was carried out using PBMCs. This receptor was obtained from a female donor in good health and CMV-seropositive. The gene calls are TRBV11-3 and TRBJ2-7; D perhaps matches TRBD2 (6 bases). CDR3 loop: CASSYPTSPSSYEQYF. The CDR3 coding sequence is TGTGCCAGCAGCTACCCCACTAGCCCGAGCTCCTACGAGCAGTACTTC.